This entry features one T cell receptor (beta chain) sequence. Its antigen is unknown. This CDR3 has 13 amino acids. With V trimmed by 4 bases and J by 6 bases, 2 bases remained unmatched. CDR1 and CDR2 (germline): LNHDA, SQIVND (reference sequence). The data were obtained in a study of CD8 T cells in Susac syndrome. General observations from the study: The TCR sequencing and HLA analysis in the study involved a relatively small number of individuals, as the study acknowledged.

Reverse transcription of about 0.45 to 1 ug RNA was performed with random hexamers. An immunoSEQ multiplex PCR amplified TCR beta CDR3 over 54 Vbeta and 13 Jbeta. TCRdb redid the calling of the immunoSEQ multiplex PCR reads with MiXCR, one entry per CDR3 protein. The sample contains about 90,000 distinct CDR3 sequences, 90% to 95% of which appear only once. V and J are TRBV19 and TRBJ2-7; 11 bases are shared with TRBD2. Sequenced material: CD8+ T cells from PBMCs. This TCR came from a human donor in good health. For the CDR3, the DNA is TGTGCCAGTAGTACTAGCGGGGGGCCCGAGCAGTACTTC. Translated, it gives CASSTSGGPEQYF.